What follows is one T cell receptor beta chain and its context. The antigen is not known. Both 60 Vbeta primers and 13 Jbeta primers went into the PCR. Original methodology: In a later analysis, of 79 million or so unique beta chains, approximately 10 million appeared in at least two donors. Profiling relied on immunoSEQ multiplex PCR, and the TCRdb table lists in-frame clones only, not all of them. From that table come the V and J calls and clone size; the DNA was used to work out D and trimming. Found here are under 200,000 clones, 75% to 85% of them singletons; the top ten hold less than 2.5%. The sample originates from a study of cytomegalovirus exposure and HLA in healthy donors. Whole-study findings and limits: Diagnosis of cytomegalovirus status made by the classifier reportedly showed high specificity and sensitivity. Per a later analysis, HLA-associated TCR beta chains showed more clonal expansion than other, equally common TCR beta chains. Excluded were some V segments that proved indistinguishable, including TRBV6-2 and TRBV6-3.

V shed 8 bases and J shed 6 bases, with 10 bases lying between them. CDR1 and CDR2 (germline): ENHRY, SYGVKD. CDR3 size: 11 residues. This receptor was obtained from a woman aged 50 to 60 in good health and CMV-seronegative. V is TRBV10-3 and J is TRBJ1-1; D may be TRBD1 (5 bases). The sequenced material came from PBMCs. This CDR3 is CAIGQGPEAFF. The CDR3 coding sequence is TGTGCCATCGGGCAGGGCCCTGAAGCTTTCTTT.